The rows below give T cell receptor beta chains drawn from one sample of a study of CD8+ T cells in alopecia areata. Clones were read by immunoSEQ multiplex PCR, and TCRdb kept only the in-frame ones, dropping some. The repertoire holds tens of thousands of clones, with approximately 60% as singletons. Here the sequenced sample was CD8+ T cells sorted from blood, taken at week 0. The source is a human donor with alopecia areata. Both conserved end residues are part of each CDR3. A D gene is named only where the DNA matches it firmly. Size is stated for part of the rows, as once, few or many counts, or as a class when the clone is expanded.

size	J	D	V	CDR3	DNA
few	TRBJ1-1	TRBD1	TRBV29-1	CSVEGGQMNTEAFF	TGCAGCGTTGAAGGGGGACAGATGAACACTGAAGCTTTCTTT
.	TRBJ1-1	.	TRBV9	CASSVVPGDYTEAFF	TGTGCCAGCAGCGTAGTGCCAGGGGACTACACTGAAGCTTTCTTT
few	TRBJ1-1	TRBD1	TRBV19	CASSTGGGTEAFF	TGTGCCAGTAGTACAGGGGGCGGCACTGAAGCTTTCTTT
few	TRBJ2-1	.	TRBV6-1	CASSVVPPDEQFF	TGTGCCAGCAGTGTGGTACCACCAGATGAGCAGTTCTTC
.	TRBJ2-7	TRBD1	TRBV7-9	CASSAPGQGPYEQYF	TGTGCCAGCAGCGCACCGGGACAGGGCCCCTACGAGCAGTACTTC
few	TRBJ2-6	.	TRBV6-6	CASSVDSSGANVLTF	TGTGCCAGCAGCGTCGACTCCTCTGGGGCCAACGTCCTGACTTTC
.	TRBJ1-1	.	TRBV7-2	CASSPVGTEAFF	TGTGCCAGCAGCCCGGTGGGAACTGAAGCTTTCTTT
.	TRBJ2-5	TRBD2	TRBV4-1	CASSQEYSGRAGETQYF	TGCGCCAGCAGCCAAGAGTACAGCGGGAGGGCCGGTGAGACCCAGTACTTC
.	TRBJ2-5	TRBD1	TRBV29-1	CSVEGDRVWKTQYF	TGCAGCGTTGAGGGGGACAGGGTTTGGAAGACCCAGTACTTC
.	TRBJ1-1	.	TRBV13	CASSLRAEAFF	TGTGCCAGCAGCTTAAGGGCTGAAGCTTTCTTT
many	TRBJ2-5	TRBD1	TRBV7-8	CASSIWDSAQETQYF	TGTGCCAGCAGCATATGGGACAGTGCCCAAGAGACCCAGTACTTC
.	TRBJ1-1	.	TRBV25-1	CASSDPGSGVAEAFF	TGTGCCAGCAGTGACCCCGGGTCGGGAGTCGCTGAAGCTTTCTTT
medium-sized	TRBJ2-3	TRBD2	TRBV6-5	CASSLYSGRTDTQYF	TGTGCCAGCAGTTTATATAGCGGGAGAACAGATACGCAGTATTTT
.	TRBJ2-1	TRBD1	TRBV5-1	CASSHGGTGGSNEQFF	TGCGCCAGCAGCCACGGTGGGACAGGGGGCTCCAATGAGCAGTTCTTC
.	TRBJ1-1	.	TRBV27	CASSLQGMNTEAFF	TGTGCCAGCAGTTTACAGGGAATGAACACTGAAGCTTTCTTT
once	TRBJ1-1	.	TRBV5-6	CASSFSGGFEAFF	TGTGCCAGCAGCTTCAGCGGGGGATTTGAAGCTTTCTTT
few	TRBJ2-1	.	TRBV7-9	CASSLGRDNEQFF	TGTGCCAGCAGCTTAGGCAGGGACAATGAGCAGTTCTTC
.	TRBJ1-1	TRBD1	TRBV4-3	CASSRETGGQFGAFF	TGCGCCAGCAGCCGAGAAACAGGGGGCCAATTTGGAGCTTTCTTT
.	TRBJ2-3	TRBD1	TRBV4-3	CASSQDPQGQGSDTQYF	TGCGCCAGCAGCCAAGATCCCCAAGGACAGGGATCAGATACGCAGTATTTT
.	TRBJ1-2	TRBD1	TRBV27	CASSQQQGHLYGYTF	TGTGCCAGCAGTCAACAACAGGGGCACCTTTATGGCTACACCTTC
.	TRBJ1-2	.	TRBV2	CASSDTINYGYTF	TGTGCCAGCAGTGATACGATTAACTATGGCTACACCTTC
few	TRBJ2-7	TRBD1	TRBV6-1	CASSGGTGEYEQYF	TGTGCCAGCAGTGGAGGGACAGGGGAGTACGAGCAGTACTTC
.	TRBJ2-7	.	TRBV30	CAWSLPPSYEQYF	TGTGCCTGGAGCTTGCCTCCCTCCTACGAGCAGTACTTC
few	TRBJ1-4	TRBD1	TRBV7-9	CASTAAGGSEKLFF	TGTGCCAGCACCGCGGCAGGGGGGAGTGAAAAACTGTTTTTT
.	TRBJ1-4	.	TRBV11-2	CASSRPVQNEKLFF	TGTGCCAGCAGCCGACCTGTCCAGAATGAAAAACTGTTTTTT
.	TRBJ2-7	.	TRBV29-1	CSVVGGVQGYEQYF	TGCAGCGTTGTAGGGGGAGTGCAGGGCTACGAGCAGTACTTC
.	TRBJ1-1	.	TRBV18	CASSPPSRSEAFF	TGTGCCAGCTCACCACCCAGCAGAAGTGAAGCTTTCTTT
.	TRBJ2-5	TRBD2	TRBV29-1	CSVEGTSGGAIQETQYF	TGCAGCGTTGAAGGGACTAGCGGGGGGGCCATCCAAGAGACCCAGTACTTC
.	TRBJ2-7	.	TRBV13	CASSLTSQDEQYF	TGTGCCAGCAGCTTAACTAGTCAGGACGAGCAGTACTTC
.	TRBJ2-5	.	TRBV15	CATSPHYRETQYF	TGTGCCACCAGCCCCCACTACCGGGAGACCCAGTACTTC
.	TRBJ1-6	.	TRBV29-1	CSVHRVASYNSPLHF	TGCAGCGTTCACAGGGTGGCCTCCTATAATTCACCCCTCCACTTT
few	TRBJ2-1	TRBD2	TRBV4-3	CASSPGLAGGNEQFF	TGCGCCAGCAGCCCGGGACTAGCGGGAGGGAATGAGCAGTTCTTC
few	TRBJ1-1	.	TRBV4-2	CASSPGVNTEAFF	TGTGCCAGCAGCCCTGGGGTGAACACTGAAGCTTTCTTT
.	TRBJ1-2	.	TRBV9	CASSVGGTGNYGYTF	TGTGCCAGCAGCGTAGGAGGGACCGGGAACTATGGCTACACCTTC
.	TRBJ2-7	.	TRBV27	CASGRTGVLEQYF	TGTGCCAGCGGACGGACCGGGGTCCTCGAGCAGTACTTC
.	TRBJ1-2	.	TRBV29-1	CSVGDPDSFYGCTF	TGCAGCGTTGGGGATCCGGACAGCTTCTATGGCTGCACCTTC
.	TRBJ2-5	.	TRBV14	CASSRRGWSSQETQYF	TGTGCCAGCAGCCGAAGGGGTTGGAGCAGCCAAGAGACCCAGTACTTC
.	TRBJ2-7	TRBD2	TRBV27	CASGTSGGGSSYEQYF	TGTGCCAGCGGGACTAGCGGGGGCGGCAGCTCCTACGAGCAGTACTTC
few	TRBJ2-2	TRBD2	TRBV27	CASKRLAGGHGELFF	TGTGCCAGCAAGAGACTAGCGGGAGGTCACGGGGAGCTGTTTTTT
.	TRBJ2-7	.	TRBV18	CASSPPLQTHPGEQYF	TGTGCCAGCTCACCACCGTTGCAGACCCATCCGGGAGAGCAGTACTTC
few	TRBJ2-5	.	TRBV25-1	CASSDHETQYF	TGTGCCAGCAGTGATCACGAGACCCAGTACTTC
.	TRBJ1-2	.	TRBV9	CASSVDDGTDHFYGYTF	TGTGCCAGCAGCGTAGATGATGGGACGGACCATTTCTATGGCTACACCTTC
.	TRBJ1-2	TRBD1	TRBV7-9	CASSQSPDRGVSYGYTF	TGTGCCAGCAGCCAGTCCCCAGACAGGGGAGTTTCGTATGGCTACACCTTC
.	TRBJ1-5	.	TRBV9	CASGSQSGPQHF	TGTGCCAGCGGCAGCCAAAGTGGCCCCCAGCATTTT
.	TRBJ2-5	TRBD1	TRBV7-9	CASYPRDRGETQYF	TGTGCCAGCTACCCTAGGGACAGGGGAGAGACCCAGTACTTC
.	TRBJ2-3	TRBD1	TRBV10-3	CAISAQGAPTDTQYF	TGTGCCATCAGTGCACAGGGGGCGCCCACAGATACGCAGTATTTT
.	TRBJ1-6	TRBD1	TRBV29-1	CSARQGLNSPLHF	TGCAGCGCCCGACAGGGGCTGAATTCACCCCTCCACTTT
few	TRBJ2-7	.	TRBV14	CASSQVDSYEQYF	TGTGCCAGCAGCCAAGTTGACTCCTACGAGCAGTACTTC
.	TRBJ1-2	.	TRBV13	CASSLGSGYTF	TGTGCCAGCAGCCTCGGGAGTGGCTACACCTTC
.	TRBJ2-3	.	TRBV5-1	CASSSGGGSLDTQYF	TGCGCCAGCAGCTCTGGGGGAGGTTCCCTGGATACGCAGTATTTT
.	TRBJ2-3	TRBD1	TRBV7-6	CASSPGDRGPDTQYF	TGTGCCAGCAGCCCCGGAGACAGGGGGCCGGATACGCAGTATTTT
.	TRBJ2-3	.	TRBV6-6	CASSYARGGADTQYF	TGTGCCAGCAGTTACGCCAGGGGAGGGGCAGATACGCAGTATTTT
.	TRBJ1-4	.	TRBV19	CASGSTANEKLFF	TGTGCCAGCGGATCGACAGCGAATGAAAAACTGTTTTTT